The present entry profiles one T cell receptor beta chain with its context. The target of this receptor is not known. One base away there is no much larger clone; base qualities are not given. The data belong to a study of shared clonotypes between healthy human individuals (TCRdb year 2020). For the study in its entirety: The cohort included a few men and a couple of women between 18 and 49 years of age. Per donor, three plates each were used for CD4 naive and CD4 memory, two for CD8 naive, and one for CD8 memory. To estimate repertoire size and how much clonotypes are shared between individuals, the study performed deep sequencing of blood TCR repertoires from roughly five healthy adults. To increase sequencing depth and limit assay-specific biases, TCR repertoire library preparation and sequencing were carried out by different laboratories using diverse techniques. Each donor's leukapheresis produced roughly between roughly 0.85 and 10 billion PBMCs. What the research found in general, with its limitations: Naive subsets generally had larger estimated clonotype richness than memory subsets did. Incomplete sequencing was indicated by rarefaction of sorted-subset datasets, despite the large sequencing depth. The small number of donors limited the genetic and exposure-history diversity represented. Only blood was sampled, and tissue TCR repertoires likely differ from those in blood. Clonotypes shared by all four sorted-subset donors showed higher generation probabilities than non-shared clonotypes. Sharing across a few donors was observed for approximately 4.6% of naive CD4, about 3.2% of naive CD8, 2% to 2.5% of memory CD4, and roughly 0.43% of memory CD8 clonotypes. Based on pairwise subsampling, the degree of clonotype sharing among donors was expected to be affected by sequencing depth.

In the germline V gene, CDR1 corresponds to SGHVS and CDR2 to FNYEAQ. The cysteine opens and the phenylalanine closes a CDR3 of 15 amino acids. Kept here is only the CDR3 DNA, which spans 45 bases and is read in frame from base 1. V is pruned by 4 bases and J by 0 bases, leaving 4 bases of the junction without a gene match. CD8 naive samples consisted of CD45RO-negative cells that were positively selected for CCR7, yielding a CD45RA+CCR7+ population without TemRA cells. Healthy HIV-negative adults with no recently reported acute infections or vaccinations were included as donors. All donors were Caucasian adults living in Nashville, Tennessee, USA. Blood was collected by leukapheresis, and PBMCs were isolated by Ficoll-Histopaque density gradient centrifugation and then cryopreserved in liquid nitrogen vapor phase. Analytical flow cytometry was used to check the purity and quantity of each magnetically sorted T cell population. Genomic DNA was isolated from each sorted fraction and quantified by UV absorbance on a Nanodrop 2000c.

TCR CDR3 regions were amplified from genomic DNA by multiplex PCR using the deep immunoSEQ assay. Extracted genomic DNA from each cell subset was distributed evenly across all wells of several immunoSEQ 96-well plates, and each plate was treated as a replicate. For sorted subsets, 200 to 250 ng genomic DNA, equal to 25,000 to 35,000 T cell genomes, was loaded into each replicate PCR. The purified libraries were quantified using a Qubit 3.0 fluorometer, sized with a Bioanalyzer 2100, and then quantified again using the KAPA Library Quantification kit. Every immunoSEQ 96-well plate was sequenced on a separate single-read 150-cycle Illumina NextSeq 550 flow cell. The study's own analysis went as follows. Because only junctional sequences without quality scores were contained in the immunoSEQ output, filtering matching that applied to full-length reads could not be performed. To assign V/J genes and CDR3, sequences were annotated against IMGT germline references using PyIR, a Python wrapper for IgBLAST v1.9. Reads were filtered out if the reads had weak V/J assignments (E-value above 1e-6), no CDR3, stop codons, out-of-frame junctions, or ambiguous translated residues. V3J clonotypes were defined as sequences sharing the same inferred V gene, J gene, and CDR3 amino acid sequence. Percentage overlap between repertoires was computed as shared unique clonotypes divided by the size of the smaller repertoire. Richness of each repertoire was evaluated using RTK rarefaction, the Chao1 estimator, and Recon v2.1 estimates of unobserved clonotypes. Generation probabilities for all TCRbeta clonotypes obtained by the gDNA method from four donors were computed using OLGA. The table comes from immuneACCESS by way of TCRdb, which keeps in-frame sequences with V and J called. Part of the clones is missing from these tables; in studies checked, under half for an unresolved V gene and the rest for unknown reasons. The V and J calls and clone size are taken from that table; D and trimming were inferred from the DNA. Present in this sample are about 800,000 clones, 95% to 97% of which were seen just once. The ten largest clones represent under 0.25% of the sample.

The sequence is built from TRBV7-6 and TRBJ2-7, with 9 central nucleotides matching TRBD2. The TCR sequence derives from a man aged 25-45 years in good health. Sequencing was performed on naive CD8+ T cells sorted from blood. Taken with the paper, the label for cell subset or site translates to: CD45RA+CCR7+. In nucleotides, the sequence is TGTGCCAGCAGCTCAAAGACTAGCGGCTCCTACGAGCAGTACTTC. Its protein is CASSSKTSGSYEQYF. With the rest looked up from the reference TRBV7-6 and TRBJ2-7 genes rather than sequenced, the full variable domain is GAGVSQSPRYKVTKRGQDVALRCDPISGHVSLYWYRQALGQGPEFLTYFNYEAQQDKSGLPNDRFSAERPEGSISTLTIQRTEQRDSAMYRCASSSKTSGSYEQYFGPGTRLTVT.